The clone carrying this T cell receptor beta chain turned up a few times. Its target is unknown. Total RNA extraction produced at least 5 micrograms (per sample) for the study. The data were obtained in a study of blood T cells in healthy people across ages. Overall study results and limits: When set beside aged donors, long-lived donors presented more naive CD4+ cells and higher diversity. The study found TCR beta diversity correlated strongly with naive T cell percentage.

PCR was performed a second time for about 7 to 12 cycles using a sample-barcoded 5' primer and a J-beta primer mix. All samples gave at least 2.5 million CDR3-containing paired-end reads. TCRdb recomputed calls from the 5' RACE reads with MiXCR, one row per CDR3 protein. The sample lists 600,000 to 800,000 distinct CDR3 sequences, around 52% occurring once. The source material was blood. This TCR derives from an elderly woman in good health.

The CDR3 DNA follows: TGCAGTCTGTCAGGCCGGGGGTGGACGTATGGCTACACCTTC. Its protein is CSLSGRGWTYGYTF. The chain recombines TRBV20-1 with TRBJ1-2, with TRBD1 as a possible D gene (5 bases). V shed 8 bases and J shed 5 bases, with 21 bases lying between them. Germline lookup yields CDR1 DFQATT and CDR2 SNEGSKA (reference sequence). The CDR3 spans 14 residues.